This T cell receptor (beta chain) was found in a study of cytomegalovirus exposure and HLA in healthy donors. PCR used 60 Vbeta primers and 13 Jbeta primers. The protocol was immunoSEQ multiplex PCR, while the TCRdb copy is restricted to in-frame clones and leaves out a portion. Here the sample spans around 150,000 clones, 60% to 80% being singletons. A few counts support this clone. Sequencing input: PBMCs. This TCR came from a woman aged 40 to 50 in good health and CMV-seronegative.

CDR3 sequence reads: CASSFTGNTGELFF. The DNA of the CDR3 is TGTGCCAGCAGTTTCACTGGGAACACCGGGGAGCTGTTTTTT. The chain links TRBV28 to TRBJ2-2; no clear D gene. With 3 bases removed from V and 1 base from J, the gap between germline ends came to 6 bases. The CDR3 is made up of 14 amino acids. CDR1 MDHEN and CDR2 SYDVKM come from the germline V gene.